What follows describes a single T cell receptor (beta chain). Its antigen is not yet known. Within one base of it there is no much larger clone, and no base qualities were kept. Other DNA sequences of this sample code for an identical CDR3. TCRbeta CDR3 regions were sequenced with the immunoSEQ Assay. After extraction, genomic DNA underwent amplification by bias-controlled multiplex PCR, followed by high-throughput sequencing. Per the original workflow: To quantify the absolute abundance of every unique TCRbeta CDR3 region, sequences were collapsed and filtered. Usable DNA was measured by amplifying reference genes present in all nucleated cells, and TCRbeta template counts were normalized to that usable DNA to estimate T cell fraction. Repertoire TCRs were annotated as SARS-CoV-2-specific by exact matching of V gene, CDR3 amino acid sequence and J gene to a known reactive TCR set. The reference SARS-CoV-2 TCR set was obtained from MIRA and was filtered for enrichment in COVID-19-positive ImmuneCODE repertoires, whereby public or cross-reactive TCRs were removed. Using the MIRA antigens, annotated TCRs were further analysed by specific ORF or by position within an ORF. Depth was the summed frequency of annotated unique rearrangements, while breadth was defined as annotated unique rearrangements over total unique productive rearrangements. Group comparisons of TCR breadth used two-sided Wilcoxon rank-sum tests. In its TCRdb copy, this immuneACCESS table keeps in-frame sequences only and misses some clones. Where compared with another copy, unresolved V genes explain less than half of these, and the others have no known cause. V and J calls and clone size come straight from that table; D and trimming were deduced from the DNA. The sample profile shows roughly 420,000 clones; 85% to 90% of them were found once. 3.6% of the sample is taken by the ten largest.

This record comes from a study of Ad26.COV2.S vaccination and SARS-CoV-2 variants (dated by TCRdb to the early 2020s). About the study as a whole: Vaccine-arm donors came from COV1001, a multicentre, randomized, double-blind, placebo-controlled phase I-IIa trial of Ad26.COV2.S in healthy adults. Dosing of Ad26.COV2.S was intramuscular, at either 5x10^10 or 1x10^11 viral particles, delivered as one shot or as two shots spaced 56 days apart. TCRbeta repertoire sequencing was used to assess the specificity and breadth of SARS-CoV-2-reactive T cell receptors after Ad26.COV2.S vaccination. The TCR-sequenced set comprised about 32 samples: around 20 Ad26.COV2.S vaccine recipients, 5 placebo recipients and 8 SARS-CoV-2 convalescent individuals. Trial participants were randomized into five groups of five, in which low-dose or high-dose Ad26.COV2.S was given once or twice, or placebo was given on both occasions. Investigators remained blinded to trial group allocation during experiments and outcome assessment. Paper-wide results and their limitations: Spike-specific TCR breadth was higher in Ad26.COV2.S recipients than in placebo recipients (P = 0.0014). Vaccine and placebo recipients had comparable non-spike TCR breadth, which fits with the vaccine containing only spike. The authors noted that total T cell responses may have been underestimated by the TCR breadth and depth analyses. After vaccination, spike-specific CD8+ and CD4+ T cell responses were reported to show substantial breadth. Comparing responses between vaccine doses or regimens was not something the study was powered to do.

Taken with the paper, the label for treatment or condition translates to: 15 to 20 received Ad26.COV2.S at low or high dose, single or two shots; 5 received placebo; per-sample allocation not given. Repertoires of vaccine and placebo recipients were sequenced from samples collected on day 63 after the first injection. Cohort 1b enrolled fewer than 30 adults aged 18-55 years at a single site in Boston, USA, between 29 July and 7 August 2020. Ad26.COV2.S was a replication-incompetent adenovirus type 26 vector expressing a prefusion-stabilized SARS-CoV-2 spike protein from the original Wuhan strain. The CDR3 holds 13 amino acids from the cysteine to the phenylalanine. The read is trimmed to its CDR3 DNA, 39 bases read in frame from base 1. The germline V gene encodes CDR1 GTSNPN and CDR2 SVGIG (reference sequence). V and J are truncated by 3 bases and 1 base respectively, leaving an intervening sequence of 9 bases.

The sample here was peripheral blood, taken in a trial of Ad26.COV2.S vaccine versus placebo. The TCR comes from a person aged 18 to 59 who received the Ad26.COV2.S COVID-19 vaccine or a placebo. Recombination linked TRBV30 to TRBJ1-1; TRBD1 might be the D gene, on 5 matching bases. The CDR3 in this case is CAWSSDRNTEAFF. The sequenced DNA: TGTGCCTGGAGCTCAGACAGGAACACTGAAGCTTTCTTT.